This T cell receptor (beta chain) was observed in a study of shared clonotypes between healthy human individuals. Whole-study findings and limits: Clonotypes that were shared across a handful of donors made up around 5.5% of naive CD4 clonotypes.

As regards this clone: Its antigen is undetermined.

CDR1 and CDR2 from the germline V gene are SEHNR and FQNEAQ (reference sequence). The CDR3 is 15 residues long. Trimming removed 5 bases from V and 5 bases from J; junction bases left unmatched: 8. The method was immunoSEQ multiplex PCR; TCRdb's version includes in-frame clones alone and lacks a portion of them. Among 550,000 to 800,000 clones listed, around 67% were seen once. The sample was memory CD4+ T cells sorted from blood. Subset noted: CD45RA-negative fraction. This sequence originates from a woman in her twenties or thirties in good health. This chain joins TRBV7-9 and TRBJ2-7, with 11 bases lining up with TRBD2. CDR3 in amino acids: CASSPLSGRAHEQYF. Written as DNA, the CDR3 is TGTGCCAGCAGCCCCCTTAGCGGGAGGGCCCACGAGCAGTACTTC.